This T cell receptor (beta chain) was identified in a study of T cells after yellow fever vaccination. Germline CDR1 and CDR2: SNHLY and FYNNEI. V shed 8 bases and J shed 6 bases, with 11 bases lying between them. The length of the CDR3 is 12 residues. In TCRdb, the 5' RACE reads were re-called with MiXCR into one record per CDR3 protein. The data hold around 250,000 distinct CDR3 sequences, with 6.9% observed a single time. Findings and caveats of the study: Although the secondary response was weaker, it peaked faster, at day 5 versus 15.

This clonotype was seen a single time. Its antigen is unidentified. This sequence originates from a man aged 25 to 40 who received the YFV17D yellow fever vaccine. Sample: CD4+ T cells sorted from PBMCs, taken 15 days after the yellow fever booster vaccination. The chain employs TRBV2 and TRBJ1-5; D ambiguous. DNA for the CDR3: TGTGCCAGCTCCCCACACACTCAGCCCCAGCATTTT. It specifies CASSPHTQPQHF.